This T cell receptor (beta chain) was captured in a study of identical twins (dated by TCRdb to 2016 to 2017). Regarding the study in general: The study deep-sequenced TCR alpha and beta repertoires from monozygotic twins, unrelated adults of various ages and cord blood to test whether fetal clonotypes persist. To rule out contamination, replicate twin experiments were performed at different times with different library preparation protocols. Overall study outcomes, separate from this receptor: Invariant T cells such as MAIT and iNKT could partly confound zero-insertion analyses, although diverse VJ usage argued against such confounding for most clonotypes. Because the same donors could not be followed over many years, the conclusions depended on cross-sectional statistical analysis. Abundant cord blood beta clonotypes carried fewer insertions; young adult naive repertoires showed a weaker similar trend, while memory repertoires showed none. A weaker excess of twin sharing was found in beta out-of-frame sequences because the signal-to-noise ratio was lowered by fewer shared sequences. Recombination models systematically underestimated out-of-frame TCR alpha sharing in monozygotic twins but agreed with sharing between unrelated individuals. Compared with coincidental sharing between unrelated individuals, out-of-frame TCR alpha sequences shared between twins had an excess of sequences with low generation probability.

All donors were healthy Caucasians. The twin cohort consisted of three pairs of female monozygotic twins, all aged about 18 to 29 years. CD4+ and CD8+ T cell populations were isolated with positive isolation kits from Invitrogen. The germline ends are 19 bases apart after V is trimmed by 0 bases and J by 6 bases. CDR1 SGHVS and CDR2 FQNEAQ were looked up in the germline V gene. The CDR3 has 17 amino acids, counting the end cysteine and phenylalanine. The DNA shown is the 51-base CDR3, in frame from base 1. Of note for this clonotype: It lacks a known antigen. The record has no base qualities; no much larger clone is one base away.

Libraries were built with 5' RACE. TCRdb shows the sequencer as Illumina HiSeq 2000. Template switching added a universal primer binding site, and the final cDNA carried a unique molecular identifier that allowed TCR cDNA molecules to be counted accurately. First-strand cDNA for TCR alpha and beta chains was synthesized from specific primers in the conserved constant-segment region. To control for contamination, each cDNA library was double barcoded with a SMART-Mk sample barcode plus Illumina barcodes. TruSeq adapter sequences, together with Illumina sample barcodes, were added in two successive PCR steps. The Illumina HiSeq platform was used with custom primers to sequence TCR alpha and beta cDNA libraries. In the source study's methods: MiGEC processed the raw reads to extract unique molecular identifiers, while MiXCR was used to determine the CDR3 positions. For each individual, recombination models were inferred using an EM algorithm with the repgenHMM and IGoR tools. The tcR package in R was used for shared clonotype analysis, with sharing normalized by the product of cloneset sizes. To study raw recombination without the effects of thymic and clonal selection, out-of-frame nonproductive sequences were analyzed. TCRdb redid the processing of the public reads, applying fastp at Q25 and MiXCR, and retained in-frame beta chains. For every CDR3 protein sequence, its rows merge into one entry that carries the most common genes and DNA. For this entry, the V and J calls and clone size follow TCRdb and not the study's own pipeline. The sample profile shows around 550,000 distinct CDR3 sequences; approximately 14% of them were found once. Jointly, the top ten make up roughly 0.44% of the sample.

These data were also filed under a second study, of yellow fever vaccine responses in identical twins. As the second publication notes: According to the authors, the vaccine-induced T cell response in identical twins seemed to be partly convergent and partly specific to each individual. In identical twins, the study followed T cell clones that responded to the vaccine with precision.

The TCR comes from a young woman in good health. Sequences were obtained from CD4+ T cells sorted from blood. The chain joins TRBV7-8 to TRBJ2-3; the D gene cannot be resolved reliably. Read as DNA, the sequence is TGTGCCAGCAGCTTAGCCCTTCGACGGGCGTTCACCGATACGCAGTATTTT. Its translation is CASSLALRRAFTDTQYF.